Presented here are 13 T cell receptor beta chains from one specimen sequenced in a study of technical replicates of blood from several donors. Sequenced by immunoSEQ multiplex PCR; TCRdb stores in-frame clones only, minus some. Here the sample spans 79,000 or so clones, roughly 93% being singletons. Sequenced input: T cells isolated from PBMCs. The source is a human donor in good health.

The chain recombines TRBV20-1 with TRBJ1-2, with 8 positions matching TRBD1. V gave up 3 bases and J gave up 6 bases; unmatched junction bases: 0. The CDR3 spans 11 residues. In germline, CDR1 is DFQATT, CDR2 SNEGSKA (reference sequence). The CDR3 here is CSARTGDGYTF. CDR3 nucleotide sequence: TGCAGTGCTAGGACAGGGGATGGCTACACCTTC.

This sequence joins TRBV7-9 and TRBJ2-7, with a weak D call TRBD2 (5 bases). The V and J ends lost 6 bases and 9 bases respectively, with 21 bases between them. The CDR3 length is 14 residues. The germline gives CDR1 SEHNR, CDR2 FQNEAQ (reference sequence). The CDR3: CASSYEELVRRQYF. CDR3 sequence (DNA): TGTGCCAGCAGTTATGAGGAACTAGTTCGGCGGCAGTACTTC.

The V call is TRBV6-6, the J call TRBJ2-1; 11 bases agree with TRBD2. Germline values: CDR1 MNHNY, CDR2 SVGAGI (reference sequence). The CDR3 extends over 14 amino acids. The junction had 5 bases not matched to a gene; V was cut back by 4 bases and J by 9 bases. The CDR3 sequence is CASSSTGTSGEQFF. The CDR3 DNA sequence: TGTGCCAGCAGTTCCACCGGGACTAGCGGTGAGCAGTTCTTC.

The chain has TRBV7-6 and TRBJ2-3, with TRBD1 as a possible D gene (5 bases). Germline CDR1 SGHVS, CDR2 FNYEAQ. With 5 bases removed from V and 0 bases from J, the gap between germline ends came to 15 bases. The CDR3 sequence is 16 residues long. The DNA for the CDR3 is TGTGCCAGCAGCCTTTGGACACATTCTAGCACAGATACGCAGTATTTT. It specifies CASSLWTHSSTDTQYF.

The rearrangement joins TRBV5-1 to TRBJ2-7, with D tentatively TRBD2 (6 bases). The CDR3 totals 14 residues. Trimming shortened V by 0 bases and J by 3 bases, and 10 bases separated the two germline ends. Germline V gene sequence: CDR1 SGHRS, CDR2 YFSETQ. This CDR3 reads CASSLATGDYEQYF. CDR3 DNA: TGCGCCAGCAGCTTGGCCACGGGGGACTACGAGCAGTACTTC.

This clone was seen a single time. The chain employs TRBV7-2 and TRBJ1-2, with 7 bases matching TRBD1. CDR3 length: 14 amino acids. The V gene's germline CDR1 is SGHTA and CDR2 FQGNSA. Trimming removed 4 bases from V and 5 bases from J; junction bases left unmatched: 7. CDR3 in amino acids: CASSSRTGGYGYTF. As DNA, the CDR3 is TGTGCCAGCAGCTCCAGGACAGGAGGGTATGGCTACACCTTC.

The chain recombines TRBV6-4 with TRBJ2-7; D is undetermined. V gave up 8 bases and J gave up 6 bases, with 17 bases separating them. This CDR3 spans 13 amino acids. CDR1 is MRHNA and CDR2 is SNTAGT in the germline V gene. The CDR3 reads CASDGDISSEQYF. The CDR3 DNA reads TGTGCCAGCGACGGCGACATAAGCTCCGAGCAGTACTTC.

The V and J genes are TRBV9 and TRBJ2-1; TRBD2 agrees at 10 bases. This CDR3 spans 17 amino acids. Germline values: CDR1 SGDLS, CDR2 YYNGEE. With 0 bases clipped from V and 10 bases from J, the junction kept 13 bases outside the gene matches. The CDR3 protein is CASSVGREASGSYEQFF. CDR3 nucleotide sequence: TGTGCCAGCAGCGTAGGGAGGGAGGCTAGCGGGAGTTACGAGCAGTTCTTC.

The DNA of the CDR3 is TGTGCCAGTAGTATTCAGGACTACAATGAGCAGTTCTTC. Protein product: CASSIQDYNEQFF. This sequence joins TRBV19 and TRBJ2-1; D call uncertain. CDR1 LNHDA and CDR2 SQIVND come from the germline V gene (reference sequence). V lost 3 bases and J lost 3, with 6 bases in between. The CDR3 length is 13 residues.

V and J are TRBV7-3 and TRBJ2-2; 7 nucleotides agree with TRBD2. V lost 5 bases and J lost 1; bases outside the gene matches: 7. Germline V gene lookup returns CDR1 SGHTA and CDR2 FQGTGA. The CDR3 is made up of 16 amino acids. CDR3 in DNA: TGTGCCAGCAGCCCGGTGGCTAGCGGGAACACCGGGGAGCTGTTTTTT. This gives the protein CASSPVASGNTGELFF.

This chain joins TRBV9 and TRBJ2-7; tentatively, D is TRBD1 (6 bases). The CDR3 is 15 residues long. The ends were cut back, 0 bases at V and 0 bases at J, with 10 bases in the middle. The germline gives CDR1 SGDLS, CDR2 YYNGEE. The CDR3 is CASSVAGDNSYEQYF. The CDR3 bases are TGTGCCAGCAGCGTAGCTGGGGACAACTCCTACGAGCAGTACTTC.

The chain has TRBV2 and TRBJ1-5; tentative D call: TRBD1 (5 bases). The CDR3 runs to 14 residues. Germline V gene lookup returns CDR1 SNHLY and CDR2 FYNNEI. V lost 1 base, J lost 6 bases, and 10 bases lay in between. The CDR3: CASSEEGGVQPQHF. CDR3 DNA: TGTGCCAGCAGTGAAGAGGGAGGGGTTCAGCCCCAGCATTTT.

The chain employs TRBV30 and TRBJ2-7, with 9 bases matching TRBD2. This CDR3 contains 15 residues. V gave up 0 bases and J gave up 7 bases; unmatched junction bases: 10. CDR1 and CDR2 (germline): GTSNPN, SVGIG (reference sequence). The CDR3 protein is CAWSVQREAQKEQYF. The CDR3, as DNA: TGTGCCTGGAGTGTACAGCGGGAGGCCCAAAAGGAGCAGTACTTC.